The sequence of this T cell receptor beta chain was determined in a study of shared T cell receptors in the human thymus. The CDR3 totals 16 residues. Trimming cost V 7 bases and J 1 base; bases outside gene matches: 10. Germline V gene sequence: CDR1 SGHVS, CDR2 FQNEAQ. This table comes from immunoSEQ multiplex PCR, and its TCRdb copy is limited to in-frame clones, with some not included. The sample consists of 650,000 to 950,000 clones, approximately 85% of them appearing once. The sample also formed part of further work on human thymus T cells. That study adds: Healthy Finnish infants undergoing corrective surgery for congenital heart defects provided the donor material. Corrective cardiac operations yielded the resected thymus tissue. Related research described thymic repertoires that were highly overlapping among unrelated individuals.

The chain recombines TRBV7-8 with TRBJ1-2; 9 bases align to TRBD1. Sequencing input: thymocytes. The TCR originated in a girl under two years old with a congenital heart defect. In nucleotides, the CDR3 is TGTGCCAGCAAAACCCCCGGGACAGGGCTTAACTATGGCTACACCTTC. Its protein is CASKTPGTGLNYGYTF.